The 5 T cell receptor beta chains given below trace back to one sample, sequenced in a study of T cells in women clearing cervical HPV infection. TCRdb's table, derived via immunoSEQ multiplex PCR, lists solely in-frame clones and lacks some. This table lists 25,000 to 35,000 clones. The sample comprised blood buffy coat. The receptors come from a woman aged 18 to 69 with a cervical HPV16 infection that either progressed to CIN3+ or cleared (not recorded which).

CDR3 sequence reads: CASSLALAGGSSYNEQFF. The CDR3 bases that were read are TGTGCCAGCAGCTTAGCACTAGCGGGGGGGAGCTCCTACAATGAG. The genes are TRBV7-8 and TRBJ2-1; 13 bases are a match to TRBD2. The sequenced fragment ends 3 residues before the CDR3 boundary, so the rest is inferred from the germline J gene. Germline V gene data show CDR1 as SGHVS and CDR2 as FQNEAQ. This CDR3 spans 18 amino acids. V gave up 0 bases and J gave up 0 bases; unmatched junction bases: 2.

With respect to this clone: The read ends 3 residues shy of where the CDR3 ends; the end is completed using the germline J gene. J is TRBJ1-1 and V is TRBV18; maybe TRBD1 (6 bases). This CDR3 is 15 amino acids long. V lost 5 bases to trimming and J lost 5 bases, with 18 bases between them. Germline loops: CDR1 KGHSH, CDR2 LQKENI. CDR3 residues: CASSDDRFQGTEAFF. The DNA read from the CDR3 is TGTGCCAGCTCAGACGACAGGTTTCAAGGAACTGAA.

To note about this clone: The sequence runs out 3 residues before the end of the CDR3; the remainder is reconstructed from the germline J gene. The rearrangement uses TRBV13 and TRBJ1-6, with TRBD1 matching 8 bases. The CDR3 loop spans 17 amino acids. The V gene's germline CDR1 is PRHDT and CDR2 FYEKMQ (reference sequence). CDR3: CASSSISGGARSSPLHF. The DNA read from the CDR3 is TGTGCCAGCAGCTCAATCTCAGGGGGCGCTCGCAGTAGCCCC.

Details on this clone: The read ends 3 residues before the CDR3 terminus; that terminus is restored from the germline J gene. The chain uses TRBV19 and TRBJ2-7; TRBD2 matches 9 bases. CDR3 length: 16 residues. V gave up 5 bases and J gave up 2 bases; unmatched junction bases: 10. Germline CDR1 LNHDA, CDR2 SQIVND (reference sequence). CDR3 DNA, as far as it was read: TGTGCCAGTAGTGCCCCGGGGCGGGGGGGCACCTACGAG. Encoded protein: CASSAPGRGGTYE. The whole CDR3 sequence is CASSAPGRGGTYEQYF.

Regarding this clone: The CDR3 extends 3 residues past the end of the read, so its final part is completed from the germline J gene. The chain carries TRBV20-1 and TRBJ2-5, with 12 bases matching TRBD2. This CDR3 spans 15 amino acids. Germline CDR1 is DFQATT and CDR2 is SNEGSKA (reference sequence). Trimming took 5 bases from V and 1 from J; bases not matched to a gene: 5. The CDR3 sequence is CSAVRTSGVQETQYF. Partial CDR3 DNA: TGCAGTGCTGTTAGGACTAGCGGGGTCCAAGAGACC.